The source of this T cell receptor (beta chain) is a study of blood T cell repertoires in COVID-19. Measured with immunoSEQ multiplex PCR; TCRdb has only the in-frame clones, and not every one. There are about 72,000 clones in the sample; roughly 80% occur only once, and 5% to 8% lies in the top ten. CDR3 length equals 14 residues. Germline-derived CDR1 and CDR2 are LNHNV and YYDKDF (reference sequence). V dropped 3 bases and J dropped 7 bases, with 15 bases sitting between them. The specimen sequenced was peripheral blood. The chain couples TRBV15 to TRBJ2-5; no clear D gene. The receptor was derived from a man aged 60 to 75 with acute or convalescent COVID-19. The CDR3 spells CATSRTRSAGTQYF. CDR3 nucleotides: TGTGCCACCAGCAGGACACGGTCGGCCGGGACCCAGTACTTC.